Listed below are T cell receptor beta chains from one sample, sequenced in a study of blood T cells in healthy people across ages. TCRdb fed the 5' RACE reads into MiXCR, producing one record per CDR3 protein. The sample shows 1.2 million to 1.5 million distinct CDR3 sequences, around 59% of them seen only once. The sequencing input was blood. The receptor source for this set is a man aged 18-30 years in good health. The CDR3 runs from the conserved cysteine through the conserved F or W. Each record gives: clone size, D gene, J gene, V gene, CDR3 DNA, CDR3 protein. The D gene is left open where the match is weak. For some rows the clone size is stated as once, few or many, or as a class when expanded; others skip it.

.,TRBD1,TRBJ1-2,TRBV12-3/TRBV12-4,TGTGCCAGCAGTCACCTCACGACAGGGAACTATGGCTACACCTTC,CASSHLTTGNYGYTF
.,TRBD1,TRBJ2-1,TRBV5-1,TGCGCCAGCAGCTTAGACGGGACAGGAATTGGTGAGCAGTTCTTC,CASSLDGTGIGEQFF
.,TRBD2,TRBJ2-3,TRBV27,TGTGCCAGTCGAAGCGGGGGGGCTCGAGGAGATACGCAGTATTTT,CASRSGGARGDTQYF
.,.,TRBJ2-3,TRBV27,TGTGCCGTTGGCACAGATACGCAGTATTTT,CAVGTDTQYF
few,.,TRBJ2-5,TRBV15,TGTGCCACCAGCAGAGCCCCTGGACAGTCGGCGACCCAGTACTTC,CATSRAPGQSATQYF
.,TRBD1,TRBJ2-5,TRBV18,TGTGCCAGCTCCCCGGGACAGGGTTCGGAGACCCAGTACTTC,CASSPGQGSETQYF
once,.,TRBJ2-5,TRBV6-6,TGTGCCAGCAGTTATTTCGACAAAAACCAAGAGACCCAGTACTTC,CASSYFDKNQETQYF
once,.,TRBJ2-7,TRBV24-1,TGTGCCACCAGTGACGCCCTAGATTGGGGAAGGGGCGAGCAGTACTTC,CATSDALDWGRGEQYF
.,TRBD2,TRBJ2-1,TRBV10-2,TGCGCCAGCAGTAAATCAACTAGCGGAACTCCCAATGAGCAGTTCTTC,CASSKSTSGTPNEQFF
.,TRBD2,TRBJ2-1,TRBV20-1,TGCAGTGCGACAACTAGCGGGAGGAGAATCTACAATGAGCAGTTCTTC,CSATTSGRRIYNEQFF
.,.,TRBJ2-1,TRBV27,TGTGCCAGCAGTTTGGGTGCCTCCTACAATGAGCAGTTCTTC,CASSLGASYNEQFF
.,.,TRBJ1-6,TRBV3-1,TGTGCCAGCAGCCATATCAGGGAAAATTCACCCCTCCACTTT,CASSHIRENSPLHF
few,TRBD1,TRBJ2-4,TRBV4-1,TGCGCCAGCAGCCAAGGAAGGGGGCGGGAAAACATTCAGTACTTC,CASSQGRGRENIQYF
.,.,TRBJ1-1,TRBV6-6,TGTGCCAGCACTACCAGAACTTTCGAACAGGTTGAAGCTTTCTTT,CASTTRTFEQVEAFF
few,.,TRBJ2-7,TRBV7-2,TGTGCCAGCAGCCTACCCGGCCTCGAGCAGTACTTC,CASSLPGLEQYF
.,.,TRBJ1-2,TRBV6-2/TRBV6-3,TGTGCCAGCAGTTACGCAGGACCCACGGGCTACACCTTC,CASSYAGPTGYTF
few,TRBD1,TRBJ2-5,TRBV11-2,TGTGCCAGCAGCTTCAACAGGGACAGTGGGGTGACCCAGTACTTC,CASSFNRDSGVTQYF
few,.,TRBJ2-7,TRBV20-1,TGCAGTGCTGGAGAAAGCTACGAGCAGTACTTC,CSAGESYEQYF
.,.,TRBJ2-5,TRBV2,TGTGCCGTCGGCGTCGGAGAGACCCAGTACTTC,CAVGVGETQYF
few,TRBD1,TRBJ1-5,TRBV7-9,TGTGCCAGCAGCTTATACAGGGGAAGTAGCAATCAGCCCCAGCATTTT,CASSLYRGSSNQPQHF
.,.,TRBJ1-4,TRBV7-6,TGTGCCAGCAGCTCCACCGACAGAAATGAAAAACTGTTTTTT,CASSSTDRNEKLFF
.,.,TRBJ2-3,TRBV11-2,TGTGCCAGCAGCGAACCCGACAGCACAGATACGCAGTATTTT,CASSEPDSTDTQYF